The 10 T cell receptor beta chains given below trace back to one sample, sequenced in a study of CD8 T cells in Susac syndrome. Roughly 0.45 to 1 ug RNA was reverse transcribed with random hexamers. TCRdb called the immunoSEQ multiplex PCR reads again in MiXCR, with one record for every CDR3 protein. The data contain fewer than 250,000 distinct CDR3 sequences, 90% to 95% of them seen just once; the ten biggest clones take up 0.1%. Input material: CD4+ T cells from PBMCs. All receptors come from a human donor in good health.

The gene calls are TRBV5-1 and TRBJ2-5; 7 positions match TRBD2. Unmatched junction bases numbered 7, after V lost 4 bases and J lost 1 base. The CDR3 loop spans 15 amino acids. CDR1 is SGHRS and CDR2 is YFSETQ in the germline V gene. In nucleotides, the CDR3 is TGCGCCAGCAGCCCGGGACTAACCCTCCAAGAGACCCAGTACTTC. This translates into CASSPGLTLQETQYF.

The count of this clonotype is one. A read error may produce the germline difference seen at one junction end. The gene calls are TRBV29-1 and TRBJ1-1, with TRBD1 as a possible D gene (5 bases). Per the germline V gene, CDR1 is SQVTM and CDR2 is ANQGSEA. The CDR3 extends over 13 amino acids. CDR3 sequence reads: CSVGGGMNTEVFF. For the CDR3, the DNA is TGCAGCGTTGGGGGGGGTATGAACACTGAAGTTTTCTTT.

V gene TRBV27 combines with J gene TRBJ2-3; D is tentatively TRBD1 or TRBD2 (5 bases each). The CDR3 covers 14 residues. Germline assignment: CDR1 MNHEY and CDR2 SMNVEV (reference sequence). With 7 bases removed from V and 2 bases from J, the gap between germline ends came to 13 bases. The CDR3 here is CASTPGLVTDTQYF. The CDR3 DNA sequence: TGTGCCAGCACCCCGGGGCTCGTCACAGATACGCAGTATTTT.

V gene TRBV10-3 combines with J gene TRBJ2-5; D tentatively reads TRBD1 or TRBD2 (5 bases each). This CDR3 has 13 amino acids. CDR1 is ENHRY and CDR2 is SYGVKD in the germline V gene. The germline V and J ends were trimmed by 6 bases and 2 bases, with 10 bases remaining between them. The CDR3 sequence: CAISRGPQETQYF. Written as DNA, the CDR3 is TGTGCCATCAGCCGGGGACCTCAAGAGACCCAGTACTTC.

This clonotype showed up just a few times. The chain combines TRBV7-3 with TRBJ2-7; D perhaps matches TRBD1 (6 bases). This CDR3 is built from 13 residues. CDR1 and CDR2 from the germline V gene are SGHTA and FQGTGA. Deletions cut 5 bases from V and 6 bases from J, with 14 bases between. The CDR3, as DNA: TGTGCCAGCAGCCTCCTGACAGGCGGCGAGCAGTACTTC. Its protein is CASSLLTGGEQYF. Together with reference TRBV7-3 and TRBJ2-7, the CDR3 gives the full variable domain: GAGVSQTPSNKVTEKGKYVELRCDPISGHTALYWYRQSLGQGPEFLIYFQGTGAADDSGLPNDRFFAVRPEGSVSTLKIQRTERGDSAVYLCASSLLTGGEQYFGPGTRLTVT.

The V call is TRBV5-6, the J call TRBJ2-7; no definite D call. V was pared by 2 bases and J by 2 bases, with 11 bases between. The CDR3 covers 14 residues. Germline CDR1 reads SGHDT; CDR2 reads YYEEEE. CDR3 in amino acids: CASSLALRAYEQYV. Here the CDR3 DNA reads TGTGCCAGCAGCTTAGCTCTGCGAGCCTACGAGCAGTACGTC.

The chain uses TRBV27 and TRBJ1-5; 7 positions agree with TRBD1. This CDR3 contains 15 residues. Germline assignment: CDR1 MNHEY and CDR2 SMNVEV (reference sequence). V gave up 4 bases and J gave up 4 bases; unmatched junction bases: 7. CDR3 DNA sequence: TGTGCCAGCAGTTCGGGACAGTCTTTTAATCAGCCCCAGCATTTT. This sequence encodes CASSSGQSFNQPQHF.

This clonotype was found a few times. The V call is TRBV7-2, the J call TRBJ1-5; D remains ambiguous. Germline CDR1 and CDR2: SGHTA and FQGNSA. V gave up 6 bases and J gave up 0 bases, with 9 bases separating them. This CDR3 has 14 residues. The CDR3 DNA reads as TGTGCCAGCAGTCCGCAGAATAGCAATCAGCCCCAGCATTTT. Protein: CASSPQNSNQPQHF.

The rearrangement links TRBV19 to TRBJ2-7; a weak D match, TRBD1 (6 bases). The V end lost 5 bases, the J end lost 5 bases, and 13 bases lay between the germline ends. The CDR3 runs to 13 residues. In germline, CDR1 is LNHDA, CDR2 SQIVND (reference sequence). The chain's CDR3 is CASSEQGRDEQYF. Written as DNA, the CDR3 is TGTGCCAGTAGTGAGCAGGGGAGAGACGAGCAGTACTTC.

The V and J genes are TRBV29-1 and TRBJ2-5, with 9 bases that match TRBD1. Germline CDR1 reads SQVTM; CDR2 reads ANQGSEA. V lost 2 bases and J lost 2; bases outside the gene matches: 6. This CDR3 spans 15 amino acids. CDR3 sequence: CSVEWGQGRQETQYF. The CDR3 DNA reads as TGCAGCGTTGAATGGGGACAGGGAAGGCAAGAGACCCAGTACTTC.